This TCR beta chain was profiled in a study of patients and donors after allogeneic stem cell transplantation. This clonotype was seen at least ten times. The ends lost 6 bases at V and 4 bases at J; junction bases unmatched: 6. The CDR3 covers 15 residues. TCRdb recomputed calls from the RT-PCR reads with MiXCR, one row per CDR3 protein. The sample has about a million distinct CDR3 sequences; about 20% are singletons. This clonotype was sampled from a human donor who was either an allogeneic HSCT recipient or a stem cell or donor lymphocyte infusion donor (not recorded which). It is not recorded whose cells these are; they may come from a transplant donor. V is TRBV12-3 or TRBV12-4 and J is TRBJ2-3; 11 bases map to TRBD2. The sequenced material came from blood, either unsorted or a sorted T cell fraction (not recorded which). The CDR3 DNA sequence: TGTGCCAGCAGCCGAAGACTAGCGGGGTCAGATACGCAGTATTTT. Its protein is CASSRRLAGSDTQYF.